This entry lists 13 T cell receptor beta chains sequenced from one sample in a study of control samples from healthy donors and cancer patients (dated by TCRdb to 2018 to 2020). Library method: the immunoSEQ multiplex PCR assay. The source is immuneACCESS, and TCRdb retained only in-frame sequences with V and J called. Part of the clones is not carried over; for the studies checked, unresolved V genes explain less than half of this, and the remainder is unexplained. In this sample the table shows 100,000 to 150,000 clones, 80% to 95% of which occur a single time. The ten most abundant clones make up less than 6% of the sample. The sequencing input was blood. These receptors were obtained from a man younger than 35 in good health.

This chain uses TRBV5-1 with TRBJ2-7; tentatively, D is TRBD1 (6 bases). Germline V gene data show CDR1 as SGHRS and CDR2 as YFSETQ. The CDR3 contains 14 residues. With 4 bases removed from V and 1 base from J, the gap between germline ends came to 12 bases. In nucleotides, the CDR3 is TGCGCCAGCAGCATACGACAGGAATCCTACGAGCAGTACTTC. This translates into CASSIRQESYEQYF.

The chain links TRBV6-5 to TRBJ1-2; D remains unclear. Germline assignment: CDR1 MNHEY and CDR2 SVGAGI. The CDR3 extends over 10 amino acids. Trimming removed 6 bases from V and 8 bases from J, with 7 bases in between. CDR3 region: CASREGGYTF. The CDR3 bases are TGTGCCAGCAGGGAGGGCGGCTACACCTTC.

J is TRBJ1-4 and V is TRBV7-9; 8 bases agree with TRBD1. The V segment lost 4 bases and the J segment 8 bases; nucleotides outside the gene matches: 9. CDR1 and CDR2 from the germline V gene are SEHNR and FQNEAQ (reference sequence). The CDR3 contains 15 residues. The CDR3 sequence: CASSSDRAVGEKLFF. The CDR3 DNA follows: TGTGCCAGCAGCTCGGACAGGGCTGTTGGGGAAAAACTGTTTTTT.

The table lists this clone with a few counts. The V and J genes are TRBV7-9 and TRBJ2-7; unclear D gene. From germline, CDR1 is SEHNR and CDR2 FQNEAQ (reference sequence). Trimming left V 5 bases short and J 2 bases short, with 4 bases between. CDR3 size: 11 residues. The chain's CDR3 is CASSATYEQYF. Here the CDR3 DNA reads TGTGCCAGCAGCGCCACCTACGAGCAGTACTTC. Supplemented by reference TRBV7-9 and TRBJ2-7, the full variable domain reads DTGVSQNPRHKITKRGQNVTFRCDPISEHNRLYWYRQTLGQGPEFLTYFQNEAQLEKSRLLSDRFSAERPKGSFSTLEIQRTEQGDSAMYLCASSATYEQYFGPGTRLTVT.

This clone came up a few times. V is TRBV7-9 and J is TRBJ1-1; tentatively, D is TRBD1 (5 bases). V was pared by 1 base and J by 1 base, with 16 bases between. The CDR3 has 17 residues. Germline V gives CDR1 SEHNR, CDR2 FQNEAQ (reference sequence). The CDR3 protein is CASSLGGSGIKNTEAFF. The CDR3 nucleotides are TGTGCCAGCAGCTTAGGTGGTTCAGGGATCAAGAACACTGAAGCTTTCTTT.

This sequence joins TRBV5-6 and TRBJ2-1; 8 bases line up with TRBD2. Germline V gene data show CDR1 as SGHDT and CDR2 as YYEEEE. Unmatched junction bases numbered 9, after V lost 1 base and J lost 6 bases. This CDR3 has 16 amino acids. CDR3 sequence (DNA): TGTGCCAGCAGCTTGTTTCTAGCGGGTGCGGTCAATGAGCAGTTCTTC. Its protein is CASSLFLAGAVNEQFF.

CDR3 DNA sequence: TGTGCCAGCAGCTTGAGGCCGCCGAACACTGAAGCTTTCTTT. Residues: CASSLRPPNTEAFF. The chain uses TRBV5-4 and TRBJ1-1; no clear D gene. V was trimmed by 1 base and J by 1 base, leaving 8 bases between them. The CDR3 is 14 amino acids. Germline values: CDR1 SGHNT, CDR2 YYREEE (reference sequence).

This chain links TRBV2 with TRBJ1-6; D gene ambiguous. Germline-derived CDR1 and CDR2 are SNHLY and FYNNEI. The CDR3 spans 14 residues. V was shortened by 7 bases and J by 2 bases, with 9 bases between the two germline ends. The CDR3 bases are TGTGCCAGCATCCCGGGAACCTATAATTCACCCCTCCACTTT. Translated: CASIPGTYNSPLHF.

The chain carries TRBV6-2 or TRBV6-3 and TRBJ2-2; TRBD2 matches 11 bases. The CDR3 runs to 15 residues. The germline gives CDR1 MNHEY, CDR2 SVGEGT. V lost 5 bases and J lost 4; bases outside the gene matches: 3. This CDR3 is CASSPGTSGTGELFF. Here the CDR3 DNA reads TGTGCCAGCAGTCCCGGGACTAGCGGCACCGGGGAGCTGTTTTTT.

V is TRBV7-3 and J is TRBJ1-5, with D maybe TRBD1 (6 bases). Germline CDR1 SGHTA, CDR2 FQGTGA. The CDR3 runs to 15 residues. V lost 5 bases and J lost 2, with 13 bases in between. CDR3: CASSPTGRGNQPQHF. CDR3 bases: TGTGCCAGCAGCCCAACAGGGAGGGGCAATCAGCCCCAGCATTTT.

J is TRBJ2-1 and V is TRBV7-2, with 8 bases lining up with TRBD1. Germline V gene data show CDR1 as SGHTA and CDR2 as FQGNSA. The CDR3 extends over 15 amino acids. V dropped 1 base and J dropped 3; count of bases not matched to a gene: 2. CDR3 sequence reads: CASSLGDRLYNEQFF. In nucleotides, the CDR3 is TGTGCCAGCAGCTTAGGGGACAGGCTCTACAATGAGCAGTTCTTC.

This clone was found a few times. In DNA, the CDR3 is TGCGCCAGCAGCTTCGATCGGACAAGAAAGAACACTGAAGCTTTCTTT. Its protein product is CASSFDRTRKNTEAFF. The rearrangement joins TRBV5-1 to TRBJ1-1; weak D call: TRBD1 (5 bases). Germline CDR1 is SGHRS and CDR2 is YFSETQ. Trimming removed 2 bases at V and 1 base at J, with 15 bases between. CDR3 length: 16 amino acids.

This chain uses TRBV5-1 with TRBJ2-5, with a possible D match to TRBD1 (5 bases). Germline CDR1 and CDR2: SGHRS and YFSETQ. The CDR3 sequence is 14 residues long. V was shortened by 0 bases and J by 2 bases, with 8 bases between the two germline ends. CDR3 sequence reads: CASSLAQGQETQYF. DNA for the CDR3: TGCGCCAGCAGCTTGGCGCAGGGTCAAGAGACCCAGTACTTC.